The rows below give T cell receptor beta chains drawn from one sample of a study of shared clonotypes between healthy human individuals. Assay used: immunoSEQ multiplex PCR; TCRdb lists only in-frame clones, some missing. The profile shows approximately 1.9 million clones, just under 95% of them singletons. The sample consisted of naive CD8+ T cells from PBMCs. These receptors were collected from a young man in good health. Some clones in this sample may be carry-over from other donors' samples. Both conserved end residues are part of each CDR3. A D gene is named only where the DNA matches it firmly. Clone size is given for some rows only: seen once, a few or many times, or a class if the clone is expanded.

size,V,D,J,CDR3,DNA
.,TRBV4-1,.,TRBJ1-4,CASSQLARGKLFF,TGCGCCAGCAGCCAATTAGCTAGGGGAAAACTGTTTTTT
.,TRBV5-1,.,TRBJ2-7,CASSPSRELSYEQYF,TGCGCCAGCAGCCCTTCGCGGGAACTCTCCTACGAGCAGTACTTC
.,TRBV30,TRBD1,TRBJ1-5,CAWSTDRGINQPQHF,TGTGCCTGGAGCACGGACAGGGGAATTAATCAGCCCCAGCATTTT
.,TRBV28,.,TRBJ2-5,CASSSIGGAGSLETQYF,TGTGCCAGCAGTTCCATCGGTGGGGCAGGGTCCCTGGAGACCCAGTACTTC
.,TRBV14,.,TRBJ2-5,CASSQGVGVFRETQYF,TGTGCCAGCAGCCAAGGTGTAGGGGTTTTTCGGGAGACCCAGTACTTC
.,TRBV27,.,TRBJ2-6,CASSPYGWSGANVLTF,TGTGCCAGCAGCCCCTATGGGTGGTCTGGGGCCAACGTCCTGACTTTC
.,TRBV25-1,.,TRBJ2-4,CASRNIQYF,TGTGCCAGCAGAAACATTCAGTACTTC
.,TRBV11-2,.,TRBJ1-2,CASSLDPGAYGYTF,TGTGCCAGCAGCTTAGACCCAGGGGCCTATGGCTACACCTTC
.,TRBV6-6,TRBD1,TRBJ2-7,CASSPGTGVYEQYF,TGTGCCAGCAGCCCCGGGACAGGGGTCTACGAGCAGTACTTC
.,TRBV28,.,TRBJ1-3,CASSFSAGNTIYF,TGTGCCAGCAGTTTTTCGGCTGGAAACACCATATATTTT
.,TRBV6-1,TRBD2,TRBJ2-7,CASSERGLTYEQYF,TGTGCCAGCAGCGAGCGGGGGTTGACCTACGAGCAGTACTTC
.,TRBV9,.,TRBJ2-2,CASSVRDSANTGELFF,TGTGCCAGCAGCGTCCGGGACTCCGCGAACACCGGGGAGCTGTTTTTT
.,TRBV12-5,.,TRBJ1-2,CASGLPPKEPAVGGYTF,TGTGCTAGTGGTTTGCCCCCCAAGGAACCGGCGGTTGGTGGCTACACCTTC
.,TRBV27,.,TRBJ1-1,CASSSHGGNTEAFF,TGTGCCAGCAGTTCCCACGGGGGGAACACTGAAGCTTTCTTT
.,TRBV7-9,TRBD2,TRBJ2-1,CASSLLAGAYNEQFF,TGTGCCAGCAGCTTACTAGCGGGGGCTTACAATGAGCAGTTCTTC
few,TRBV6-1,.,TRBJ1-1,CASRGIMNTEAFF,TGTGCCAGCCGAGGGATCATGAACACTGAAGCTTTCTTT
.,TRBV5-4,.,TRBJ2-7,CASSWGSGTYEQYF,TGTGCCAGCAGCTGGGGCTCCGGCACCTACGAGCAGTACTTC
.,TRBV11-2,.,TRBJ1-4,CASSLERNEKLFF,TGTGCCAGCAGCTTAGAGAGGAATGAAAAACTGTTTTTT
.,TRBV27,.,TRBJ2-2,CASSLGSRTGELFF,TGTGCCAGCAGTTTAGGGAGTCGGACCGGGGAGCTGTTTTTT
.,TRBV5-6,TRBD2,TRBJ2-7,CASPSPTGTSGRAWHEQYF,TGTGCCAGCCCATCCCCAACCGGGACTAGCGGGAGGGCCTGGCACGAGCAGTACTTC
.,TRBV5-1,.,TRBJ2-5,CASSFQGGETQYF,TGCGCCAGCAGCTTCCAGGGAGGAGAGACCCAGTACTTC
.,TRBV19,.,TRBJ2-1,CASSDWNEQFF,TGTGCCAGTAGCGACTGGAATGAGCAGTTCTTC
.,TRBV6-1,TRBD1,TRBJ2-7,CASEGAPPF,TGTGCCAGCGAGGGGGCGCCTCCCTTC
.,TRBV5-6,.,TRBJ2-7,CASSRTRLYEQYF,TGTGCCAGCAGCCGAACTCGGCTATACGAGCAGTACTTC
.,TRBV25-1,.,TRBJ1-1,CASRGGAGNTEAFF,TGTGCCAGCAGAGGGGGGGCTGGTAACACTGAAGCTTTCTTT
.,TRBV19,.,TRBJ2-7,CASSWTASYEQYF,TGTGCCAGTTCATGGACAGCCTCCTACGAGCAGTACTTC
few,TRBV9,.,TRBJ2-2,CASSPSIRGELFF,TGTGCCAGCAGCCCCTCCATCCGTGGGGAGCTGTTTTTT
.,TRBV19,.,TRBJ1-2,CASTPGGPSPRDYGYTF,TGTGCCAGTACCCCGGGAGGGCCCTCCCCTCGGGACTATGGCTACACCTTC
.,TRBV15,.,TRBJ1-5,CATSRGVLGQPQHF,TGTGCCACCAGCAGAGGGGTCTTAGGACAGCCCCAGCATTTT
.,TRBV6-1,.,TRBJ2-1,CASTPALTSYNEQFF,TGTGCCAGCACCCCGGCTCTAACCTCCTACAATGAGCAGTTCTTC
.,TRBV5-5,.,TRBJ1-5,CASSLERGRDVGNQPQHF,TGTGCCAGCAGCTTGGAACGGGGAAGGGATGTTGGCAATCAGCCCCAGCATTTT
.,TRBV28,.,TRBJ2-7,CASSLRGLIYEQYF,TGTGCCAGCAGTTTAAGGGGATTAATCTACGAGCAGTACTTC
.,TRBV7-9,TRBD2,TRBJ2-7,CASRGIGSGSYEQYF,TGTGCCAGCAGGGGTATCGGTAGCGGGAGCTACGAGCAGTACTTC
.,TRBV18,TRBD1,TRBJ1-1,CASSLDRGATEAFF,TGTGCCAGCTCGCTAGACAGGGGCGCCACTGAAGCTTTCTTT
.,TRBV9,.,TRBJ1-3,CASSGRSSGNTIYF,TGTGCCAGCAGCGGCCGGAGCTCTGGAAACACCATATATTTT
.,TRBV6-6,.,TRBJ2-1,CASSYSKSNSAVGQFF,TGTGCCAGCAGTTACTCGAAAAGTAACAGCGCGGTGGGGCAGTTCTTC
.,TRBV7-9,TRBD1,TRBJ1-1,CASSLGVTGLNTEAFF,TGTGCCAGCAGCTTAGGGGTGACAGGGTTAAACACTGAAGCTTTCTTT
.,TRBV5-4,.,TRBJ2-7,CASSLRSELLDKQYF,TGTGCCAGCAGCTTACGTTCTGAACTTCTCGATAAGCAGTACTTC
.,TRBV27,.,TRBJ2-3,CASSELSTDTQYF,TGTGCCAGCTCCGAACTAAGCACAGATACGCAGTATTTT
.,TRBV28,.,TRBJ2-2,CASIRGRTRVRTGELFF,TGTGCCAGCATCAGAGGCAGAACCCGGGTCAGGACCGGGGAGCTGTTTTTT
.,TRBV7-9,.,TRBJ2-2,CASSQSGRTGELFF,TGTGCCAGCAGCCAATCCGGCAGGACCGGGGAGCTGTTTTTT
.,TRBV7-9,TRBD2,TRBJ2-1,CASSDLGRAGYNEQFF,TGTGCCAGCAGCGACCTCGGGAGGGCGGGTTACAATGAGCAGTTCTTC
.,TRBV27,.,TRBJ1-5,CASSPRLGLPSSQPQHF,TGTGCCAGCAGTCCTAGGCTAGGACTTCCGTCGAGTCAGCCCCAGCATTTT
once,TRBV5-1,TRBD2,TRBJ2-1,CASSLGTSGRDEQFF,TGCGCCAGCAGCTTGGGAACTAGCGGGAGGGATGAGCAGTTCTTC
.,TRBV4-3,.,TRBJ1-4,CASSQDSGLAGEKLFF,TGCGCCAGCAGCCAAGATTCGGGCCTGGCGGGTGAAAAACTGTTTTTT
.,TRBV19,.,TRBJ1-5,CASSMVRDTPQPQHF,TGTGCCAGTAGTATGGTAAGGGACACACCTCAGCCCCAGCATTTT
once,TRBV7-9,.,TRBJ1-1,CASSSGFGGTEAFF,TGTGCCAGCAGCTCAGGGTTCGGGGGAACTGAAGCTTTCTTT
.,TRBV15,TRBD2,TRBJ2-7,CATSRDHLGRLAGEKSEQYF,TGTGCCACCAGCAGAGATCATCTGGGGCGGCTAGCGGGAGAGAAGAGCGAGCAGTACTTC